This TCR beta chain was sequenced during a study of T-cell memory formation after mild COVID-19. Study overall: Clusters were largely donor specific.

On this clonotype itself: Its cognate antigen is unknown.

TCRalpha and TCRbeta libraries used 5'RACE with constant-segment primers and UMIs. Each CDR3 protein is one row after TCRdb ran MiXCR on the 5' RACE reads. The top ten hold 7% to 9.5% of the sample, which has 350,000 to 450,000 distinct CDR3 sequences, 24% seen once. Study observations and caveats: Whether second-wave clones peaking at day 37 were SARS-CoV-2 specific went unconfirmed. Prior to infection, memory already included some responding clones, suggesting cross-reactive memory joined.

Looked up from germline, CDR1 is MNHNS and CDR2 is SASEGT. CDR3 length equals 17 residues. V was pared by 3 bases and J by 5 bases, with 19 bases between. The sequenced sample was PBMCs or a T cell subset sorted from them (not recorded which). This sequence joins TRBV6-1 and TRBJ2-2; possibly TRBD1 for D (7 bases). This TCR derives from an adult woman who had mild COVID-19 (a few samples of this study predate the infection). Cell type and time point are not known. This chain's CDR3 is CASSEEGYTGVTGELFF. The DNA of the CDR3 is TGTGCCAGCAGTGAGGAGGGGTATACAGGGGTAACCGGGGAGCTGTTTTTT.